This TCR beta chain was sequenced in a study of response to subunit inactivated influenza vaccine. Findings of the study overall: T cells newly recruited by each seasonal influenza vaccination are few, the authors suggested.

Trimming pared 0 bases from V and 4 bases from J, leaving 11 bases between. The germline V gene encodes CDR1 SGHRS and CDR2 YFSETQ. The CDR3 contains 15 residues. A word on this clonotype: Its target is not known.

TCRdb redid the calling of the RT-PCR reads with MiXCR, one entry per CDR3 protein. The sample records almost 600,000 distinct CDR3 sequences, 11% to 15% being singletons. The starting material was PBMCs from blood, obtained 12 days after vaccination. This clonotype was sampled from a man aged 45-65 years who received an inactivated influenza vaccine. The V and J genes are TRBV5-1 and TRBJ2-1, with D possibly TRBD2 on 6 matching bases. The CDR3 reads CASSLVSSEYNEQFF. The CDR3 region has the DNA TGCGCCAGCAGCTTGGTCTCTAGCGAGTACAATGAGCAGTTCTTC.